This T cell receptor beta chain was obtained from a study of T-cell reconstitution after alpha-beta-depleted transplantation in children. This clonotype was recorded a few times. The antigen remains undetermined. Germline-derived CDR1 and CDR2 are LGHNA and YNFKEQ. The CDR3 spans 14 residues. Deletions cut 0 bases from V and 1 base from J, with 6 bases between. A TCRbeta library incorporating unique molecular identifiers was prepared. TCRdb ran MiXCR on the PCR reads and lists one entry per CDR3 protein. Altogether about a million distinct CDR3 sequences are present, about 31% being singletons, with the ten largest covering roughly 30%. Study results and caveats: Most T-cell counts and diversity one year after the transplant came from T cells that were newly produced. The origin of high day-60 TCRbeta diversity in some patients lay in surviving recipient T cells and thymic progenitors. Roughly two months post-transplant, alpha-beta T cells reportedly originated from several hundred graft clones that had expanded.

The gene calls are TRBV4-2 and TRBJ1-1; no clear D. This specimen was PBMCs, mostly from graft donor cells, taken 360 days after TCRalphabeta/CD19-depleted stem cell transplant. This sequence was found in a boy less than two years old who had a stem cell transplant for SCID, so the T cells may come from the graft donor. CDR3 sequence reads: CASSQDRKNTEAFF. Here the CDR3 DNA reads TGTGCCAGCAGCCAAGATCGGAAGAACACTGAAGCTTTCTTT.